This TCR beta chain was sequenced for a study of HIV-infected patients and healthy controls. Whole blood was used without fractionation, so all unsorted peripheral T cells were included. This clonotype has at least ten counts. The target antigen is unknown. CDR1 KGHSY and CDR2 FQNENV come from the germline V gene. Trimming removed 3 bases from V and 4 bases from J, with 12 bases in between. The CDR3 spans 14 residues. Alpha and beta constant-region primers primed reverse transcription of around 500 ng RNA. Alpha and beta chain libraries were made separately by chain-specific third strand synthesis with multiplexing indices. TCRdb recomputed calls from the 5' RACE reads with MiXCR, one row per CDR3 protein. This repertoire shows tens of thousands of distinct CDR3 sequences, about 8.7% found once; its top ten account for approximately 3.9%. Findings of the study overall: Significantly higher mean Gini indices appeared in HIV-infected repertoires, possibly reflecting oligoclonality. Healthy control repertoires had roughly threefold more distinct CDR3s than untreated HIV+ repertoires, and higher Shannon diversity. HIV-infected patients shared fewer CDR3 sequences between individuals than healthy controls.

The chain has TRBV16 and TRBJ1-1, with D perhaps matching TRBD1 (6 bases). The receptor was isolated from an adult in good health. What was sequenced was blood. Written as DNA, the CDR3 is TGTGCCAGCAGCCACTCGCGAGGGGGCACTGAAGCTTTCTTT. It is translated as CASSHSRGGTEAFF.